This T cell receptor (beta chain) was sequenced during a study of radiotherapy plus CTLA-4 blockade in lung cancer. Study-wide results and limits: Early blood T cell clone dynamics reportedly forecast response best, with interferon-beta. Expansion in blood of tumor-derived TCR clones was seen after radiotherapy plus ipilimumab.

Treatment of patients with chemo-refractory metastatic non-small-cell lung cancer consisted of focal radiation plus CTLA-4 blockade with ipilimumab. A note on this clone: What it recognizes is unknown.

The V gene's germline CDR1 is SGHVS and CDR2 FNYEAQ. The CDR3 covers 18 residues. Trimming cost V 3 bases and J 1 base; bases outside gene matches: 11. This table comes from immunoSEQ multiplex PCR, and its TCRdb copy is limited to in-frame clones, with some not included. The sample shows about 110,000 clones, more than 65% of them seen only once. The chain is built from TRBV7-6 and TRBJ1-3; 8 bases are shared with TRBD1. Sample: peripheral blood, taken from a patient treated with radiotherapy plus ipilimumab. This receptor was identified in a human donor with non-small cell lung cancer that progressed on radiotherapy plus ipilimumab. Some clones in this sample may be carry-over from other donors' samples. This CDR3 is CASSFHGQGIFSGNTIYF. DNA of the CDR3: TGTGCCAGCAGCTTCCACGGACAGGGAATTTTTTCTGGAAACACCATATATTTT.